The present T cell receptor (beta chain) was sequenced within a study of T cell responses to AZD1222 COVID-19 vaccine. Study-wide results and caveats: Vaccine-associated CD4 TCRs ranged over spike, dominating at 160-218 and 743-854. With two AZD1222 doses given, Spike-specific TCR breadth and depth both rose.

Remarks on this clone: Its antigen is still unknown.

Profiled with immunoSEQ multiplex PCR; TCRdb holds only in-frame clones, not every one. The table has roughly 110,000 clones, about 90% seen once. The CDR3 totals 13 residues. Germline V gene sequence: CDR1 PRHDT, CDR2 FYEKMQ (reference sequence). The V gene lost 2 bases and the J gene lost 1 base, with 5 bases spanning the gap. The sequences come from peripheral blood, collected on day 0 of AZD1222 vaccination. The sequence came from an adult in good health. The rearrangement joins TRBV13 to TRBJ1-1, with D hard to call. The CDR3 DNA follows: TGTGCCAGCAGCTTAAGATCGAACACTGAAGCTTTCTTT. This translates into CASSLRSNTEAFF.